These 4 T cell receptor beta chains were sequenced from one sample in a study of blood T cell repertoires in COVID-19. TCRdb's table, derived via immunoSEQ multiplex PCR, lists solely in-frame clones and lacks some. The sample records 130,000 to 150,000 clones, 70% to 90% being singletons. The sample taken for sequencing was peripheral blood. These receptors all stem from a woman aged 40 to 49 with active or convalescent COVID-19.

The chain carries TRBV28 and TRBJ2-7; weak D call: TRBD2 (5 bases). The CDR3 totals 15 residues. The V gene lost 0 bases and the J gene lost 0 bases, with 9 bases spanning the gap. Per the germline V gene, CDR1 is MDHEN and CDR2 is SYDVKM. Here the CDR3 reads CASSLWFGSSYEQYF. CDR3 nucleotides: TGTGCCAGCAGTTTATGGTTTGGGAGCTCCTACGAGCAGTACTTC.

This chain uses TRBV5-1 with TRBJ2-7; D may be TRBD2 (6 bases). The CDR3 runs 12 residues. V was trimmed by 7 bases and J by 6 bases, leaving 14 bases between them. Germline V lookup: CDR1 SGHRS, CDR2 YFSETQ. The CDR3 region is CASRADGSEQYF. The CDR3 DNA is TGCGCCAGCCGGGCGGACGGGAGCGAGCAGTACTTC.

This sequence joins TRBV6-2 or TRBV6-3 and TRBJ1-6; D is unclear. Germline values: CDR1 MNHEY, CDR2 SVGEGT. This CDR3 contains 16 residues. Deletions cut 0 bases from V and 6 bases from J, with 12 bases between. DNA for the CDR3: TGTGCCAGCAGTTACTCGAGGGAGACCCCTAATTCACCCCTCCACTTT. Its translation: CASSYSRETPNSPLHF.

The J gene is TRBJ1-1, the V gene TRBV18; D uncertain. Germline V gives CDR1 KGHSH, CDR2 LQKENI. The CDR3 loop spans 14 amino acids. Trimming removed 0 bases from V and 3 bases from J, with 8 bases in between. The CDR3 loop is CASSPPNLDTEAFF. CDR3 bases: TGTGCCAGCTCACCACCGAACTTAGACACTGAAGCTTTCTTT. Combining the CDR3 with reference TRBV18 and TRBJ1-1 gives the whole variable domain NAGVMQNPRHLVRRRGQEARLRCSPMKGHSHVYWYRQLPEEGLKFMVYLQKENIIDESGMPKERFSAEFPKEGPSILRIQQVVRGDSAAYFCASSPPNLDTEAFFGQGTRLTVV.